This TCR beta chain was profiled in a study of identical twins. This clonotype has only a few counts. The CDR3 extends over 15 amino acids. V shed 0 bases and J 8 bases; nucleotides not matched to a gene: 9. CDR1 is SGDLS, CDR2 YYNGEE, per germline. TCRdb redid the calling of the 5' RACE reads with MiXCR, one entry per CDR3 protein. The sample holds some 690,000 distinct CDR3 sequences, over 20% seen once. The same data also contributed to another study, on T cells expressing NK-cell markers.

The TCR was taken from a woman under 30 in good health. The V and J genes are TRBV9 and TRBJ2-3; TRBD2 agrees at 7 bases. Sequencing was done on a sample of PBMCs. The CDR3 nucleotides read TGTGCCAGCAGCGTAGAGGTACTAGCGAGAGCTACGCAGTATTTT. Its translation: CASSVEVLARATQYF. Complete variable domain (other parts from reference TRBV9 and TRBJ2-3): DSGVTQTPKHLITATGQRVTLRCSPRSGDLSVYWYQQSLDQGLQFLIQYYNGEERAKGNILERFSAQQFPDLHSELNLSSLELGDSALYFCASSVEVLARATQYFGPGTRLTVL.